This T cell receptor (beta chain) derives from a study of blood T cell repertoires in COVID-19. Study as a whole: Italy, Spain and the United States were the sources of the convalescent and acute COVID-19 samples.

Original methodology: Amplification of reference gene primers provided the estimated nucleated cell counts. Clones were read by immunoSEQ multiplex PCR, and TCRdb kept only the in-frame ones, dropping some. V and J calls and clone size come straight from that table; D and trimming were deduced from the DNA. The sample consists of some 350,000 clones, roughly 90% of them appearing once. The CDR3 is made up of 13 amino acids. About this clone itself: Germline and junction disagree at one end, which may indicate a read error.

Followed longitudinally, the Seattle patients had been enrolled during active infection. This chain connects TRBV12-3 or TRBV12-4 to TRBJ1-1; D is unclear. The receptor comes from a woman in her 70s with COVID-19, enrolled during active disease. What was sequenced was peripheral blood. The CDR3 sequence: CASSLAENSEAFF. CDR3 nucleotides: TGTGCCAGCAGTTTAGCTGAGAACTCTGAAGCTTTCTTT.